This T cell receptor (beta chain) came from a study of blood T cell repertoires in COVID-19. Study-level information: Acute and convalescent COVID-19 samples came from the United States, Italy and Spain. Sources were T cells, B-cell-depleted T cells, or PBMCs; the material itself was cDNA or gDNA.

Clones were sequenced by immunoSEQ multiplex PCR, and TCRdb holds only the in-frame ones, with some missing. The data show about 260,000 clones, with 91% seen just once and 2% to 3% held by the top ten. V shed 1 base and J shed 3 bases, with 9 bases lying between them. The CDR3 runs to 14 residues. Germline CDR1 reads MDHEN; CDR2 reads SYDVKM. The sequence was obtained from a person between 18 and 35 years old with COVID-19, enrolled during active disease. V usage is TRBV28 and J usage is TRBJ1-1; D not resolved. The sequencing sample was made of peripheral blood. CDR3 nucleotide sequence: TGTGCCAGCAGTTTATCCGGGTTTGACACTGAAGCTTTCTTT. This gives the protein CASSLSGFDTEAFF. Looking up the rest from reference TRBV28 and TRBJ1-1 gives the full variable domain: DVKVTQSSRYLVKRTGEKVFLECVQDMDHENMFWYRQDPGLGLRLIYFSYDVKMKEKGDIPEGYSVSREKKERFSLILESASTNQTSMYLCASSLSGFDTEAFFGQGTRLTVV.